This T cell receptor (beta chain) was identified during a study of Graves' ophthalmopathy and Graves' hyperthyroidism. As for the study in general: Peripheral blood was gathered at first diagnosis, ahead of any treatment whatsoever.

This clonotype was recorded many times. Patients with other autoimmune diseases, uncontrolled infections, pregnancy or lactation were excluded. Diagnosis relied on clinical symptoms, serum thyroxine, TRAb, thyroid ultrasound and orbital computed tomography. RNA transcripts were the template, and TCR beta CDR3 regions were amplified from them. In the first round, RT-PCR was carried out with HTBI primers, and a multiplex PCR formed the second round. TCRdb re-derived calls from the multiplex PCR reads in MiXCR, one entry per CDR3 protein. The table has 350,000 to 450,000 distinct CDR3 sequences, 15% to 20% seen once. This TCR was sampled from a woman aged 18-29 years with Graves' ophthalmopathy. Specimen: peripheral blood.

CDR3 sequence: CATQTHGNTIYF. The CDR3 DNA reads TGTGCCACCCAAACACATGGAAACACCATATATTTT. V is TRBV28 and J is TRBJ1-3; D gene uncertain. Trimming removed 10 bases at V and 3 bases at J, with 10 bases between. Per germline, CDR1 MDHEN and CDR2 SYDVKM. This CDR3 spans 12 amino acids.